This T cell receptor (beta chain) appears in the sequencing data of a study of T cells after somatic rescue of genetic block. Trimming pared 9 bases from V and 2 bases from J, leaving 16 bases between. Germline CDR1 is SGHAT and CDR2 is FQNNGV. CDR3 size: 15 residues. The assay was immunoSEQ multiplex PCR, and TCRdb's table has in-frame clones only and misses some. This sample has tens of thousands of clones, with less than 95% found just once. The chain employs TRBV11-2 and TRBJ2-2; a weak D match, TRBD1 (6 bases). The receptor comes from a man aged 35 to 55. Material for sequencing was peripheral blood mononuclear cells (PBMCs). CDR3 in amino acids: CASTGRTVNTGELFF. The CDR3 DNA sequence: TGTGCCAGTACGGGACGGACAGTAAACACCGGGGAGCTGTTTTTT.